This TCR beta chain emerged from a study of vaccination and CD4 T cells after COVID-19. Documented treatment: approximately 11-day PBMC culture with coronavirus spike peptide pools or control peptides (ViraFEST assay). For ViraFEST, peptide pools expanded antigen-specific T cells, after which the TCRs were sequenced. An Oncomine TCR Beta short-read assay was used to sequence the DNA from cultured CD4+ T cells. TCRdb redid the calling of the PCR reads with MiXCR, one entry per CDR3 protein. The data hold 20,000 or so distinct CDR3 sequences, with roughly 50% observed a single time. The ends lost 5 bases at V and 6 bases at J; junction bases unmatched: 6. Germline-derived CDR1 and CDR2 are MNHEY and SMNVEV (reference sequence). CDR3 length: 14 residues. About this clonotype itself: As yet, its antigen is unknown.

The sequenced sample was CD4+ T cells from blood, cultured in vitro, obtained before SARS-CoV-2 vaccination. The chain has TRBV27 and TRBJ2-3; TRBD1 matches 9 bases. The source of this sequence is a human donor who had recovered from COVID-19. The DNA for the CDR3 is TGTGCCAGCAGTATTAACAGGGGGCGGGATACGCAGTATTTT. Amino acids: CASSINRGRDTQYF.